The text below deals with one T cell receptor (beta chain). Extraction yielded at least 5 micrograms of total RNA per sample. The sample is drawn from a study of blood T cells in healthy people across ages. Primers used in a second PCR of about 6 to 11 cycles were a sample-barcoded 5' primer and a J-beta primer mix. MiXCR, run by TCRdb on the 5' RACE reads, gives a single entry per CDR3 protein. Of over 1.5 million distinct CDR3 sequences in the sample, about 50% are singletons; the top ten hold approximately 2.1%. CDR3 length: 13 residues. The germline V gene has CDR1 SGHRS and CDR2 YFSETQ. V lost 1 base and J 14 bases, leaving 16 bases between the germline ends.

The sequencing sample was made of blood. This chain uses TRBV5-1 with TRBJ2-1; no clear D gene. This clonotype was sampled from a woman between 35 and 50 years old in good health. CDR3 residues: CASSLSRDRGKFF. In nucleotides, the CDR3 is TGCGCCAGCAGCTTGTCCCGAGACCGAGGAAAGTTCTTC.